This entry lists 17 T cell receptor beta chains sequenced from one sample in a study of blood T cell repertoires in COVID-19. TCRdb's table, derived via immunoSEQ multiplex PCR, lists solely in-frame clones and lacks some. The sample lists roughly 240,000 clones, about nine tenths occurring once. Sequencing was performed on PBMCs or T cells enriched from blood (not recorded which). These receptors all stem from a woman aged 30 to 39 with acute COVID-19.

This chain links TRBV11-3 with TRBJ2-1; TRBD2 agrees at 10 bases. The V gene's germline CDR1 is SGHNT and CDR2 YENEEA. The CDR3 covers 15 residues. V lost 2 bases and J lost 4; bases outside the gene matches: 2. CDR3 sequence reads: CASSLTSGEYNEQFF. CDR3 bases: TGTGCCAGCAGCTTAACTAGCGGGGAGTACAATGAGCAGTTCTTC.

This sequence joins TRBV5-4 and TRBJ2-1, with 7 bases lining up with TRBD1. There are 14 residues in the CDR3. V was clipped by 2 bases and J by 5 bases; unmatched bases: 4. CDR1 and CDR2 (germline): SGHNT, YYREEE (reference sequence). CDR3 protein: CASSLRTGHNEQFF. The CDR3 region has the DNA TGTGCCAGCAGCTTAAGGACAGGTCACAATGAGCAGTTCTTC.

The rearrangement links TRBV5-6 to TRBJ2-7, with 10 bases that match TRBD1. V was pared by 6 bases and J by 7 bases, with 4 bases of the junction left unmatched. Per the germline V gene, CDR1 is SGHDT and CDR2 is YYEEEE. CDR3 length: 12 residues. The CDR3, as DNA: TGTGCCAGCAACATGGACAGGGGGGAGCAGTACTTC. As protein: CASNMDRGEQYF.

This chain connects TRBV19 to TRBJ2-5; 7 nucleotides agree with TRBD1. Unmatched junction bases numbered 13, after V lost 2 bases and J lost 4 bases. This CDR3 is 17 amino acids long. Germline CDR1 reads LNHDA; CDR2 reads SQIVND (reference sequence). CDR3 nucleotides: TGTGCCAGTAGTATATACCGAGCAGGGGGTTGGAGAGAGACCCAGTACTTC. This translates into CASSIYRAGGWRETQYF.

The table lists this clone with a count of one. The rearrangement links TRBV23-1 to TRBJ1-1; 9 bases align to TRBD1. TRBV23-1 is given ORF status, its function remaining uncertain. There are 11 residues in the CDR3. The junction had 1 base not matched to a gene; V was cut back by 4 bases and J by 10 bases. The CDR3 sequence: CASSPDRGAFF. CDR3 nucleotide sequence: TGCGCCAGCAGTCCGGACAGGGGAGCTTTCTTT.

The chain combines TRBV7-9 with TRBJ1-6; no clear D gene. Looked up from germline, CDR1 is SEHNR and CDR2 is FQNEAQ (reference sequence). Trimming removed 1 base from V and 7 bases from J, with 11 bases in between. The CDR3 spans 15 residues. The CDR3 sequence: CASSLVVTTNSPLHF. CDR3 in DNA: TGTGCCAGCAGCTTAGTTGTGACAACCAATTCACCCCTCCACTTT.

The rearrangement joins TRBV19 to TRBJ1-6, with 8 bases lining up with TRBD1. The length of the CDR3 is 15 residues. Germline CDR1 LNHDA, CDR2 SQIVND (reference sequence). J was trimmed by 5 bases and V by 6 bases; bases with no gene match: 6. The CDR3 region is CASSRDRGHNSPLHF. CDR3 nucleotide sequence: TGTGCCAGTAGCCGCGACAGGGGTCATAATTCACCCCTCCACTTT.

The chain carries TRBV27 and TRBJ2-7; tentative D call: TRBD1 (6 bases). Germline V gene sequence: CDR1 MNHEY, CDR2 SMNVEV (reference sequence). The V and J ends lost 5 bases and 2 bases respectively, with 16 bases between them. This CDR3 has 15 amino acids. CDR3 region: CASSPREDSPYEQYF. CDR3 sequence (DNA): TGTGCCAGCAGTCCTCGCGAGGACAGTCCCTACGAGCAGTACTTC.

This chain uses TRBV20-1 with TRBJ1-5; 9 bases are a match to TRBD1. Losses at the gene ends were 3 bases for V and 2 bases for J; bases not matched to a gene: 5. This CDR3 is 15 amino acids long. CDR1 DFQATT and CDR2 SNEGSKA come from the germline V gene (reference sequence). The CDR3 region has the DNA TGCAGTGCTAGTGACCGGGACAGGGGCAATCAGCCCCAGCATTTT. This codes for CSASDRDRGNQPQHF.

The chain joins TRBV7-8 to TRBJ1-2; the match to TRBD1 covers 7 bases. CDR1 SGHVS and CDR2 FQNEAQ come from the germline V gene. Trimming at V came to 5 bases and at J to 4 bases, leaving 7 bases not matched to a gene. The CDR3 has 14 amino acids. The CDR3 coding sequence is TGTGCCAGCAGCCCGGGACAGCCGGCCTATGGCTACACCTTC. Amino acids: CASSPGQPAYGYTF.

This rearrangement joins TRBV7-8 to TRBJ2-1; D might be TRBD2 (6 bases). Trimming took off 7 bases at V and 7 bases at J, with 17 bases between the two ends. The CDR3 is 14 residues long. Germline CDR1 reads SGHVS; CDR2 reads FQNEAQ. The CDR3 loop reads CASIPGGLGNEQFF. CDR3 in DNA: TGTGCCAGCATCCCCGGGGGACTCGGAAATGAGCAGTTCTTC.

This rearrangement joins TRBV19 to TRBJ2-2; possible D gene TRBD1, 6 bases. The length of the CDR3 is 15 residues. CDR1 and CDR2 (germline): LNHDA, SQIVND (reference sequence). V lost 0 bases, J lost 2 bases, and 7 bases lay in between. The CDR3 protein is CASSIEQGNTGELFF. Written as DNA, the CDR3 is TGTGCCAGTAGTATAGAACAGGGAAACACCGGGGAGCTGTTTTTT. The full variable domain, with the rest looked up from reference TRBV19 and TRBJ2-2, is DGGITQSPKYLFRKEGQNVTLSCEQNLNHDAMYWYRQDPGQGLRLIYYSQIVNDFQKGDIAEGYSVSREKKESFPLTVTSAQKNPTAFYLCASSIEQGNTGELFFGEGSRLTVL.

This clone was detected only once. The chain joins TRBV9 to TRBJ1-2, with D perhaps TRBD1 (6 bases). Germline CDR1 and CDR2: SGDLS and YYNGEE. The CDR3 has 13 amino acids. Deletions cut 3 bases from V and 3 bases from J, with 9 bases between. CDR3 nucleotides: TGTGCCAGCAGCGCCGACAGGTACTATGGCTACACCTTC. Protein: CASSADRYYGYTF.

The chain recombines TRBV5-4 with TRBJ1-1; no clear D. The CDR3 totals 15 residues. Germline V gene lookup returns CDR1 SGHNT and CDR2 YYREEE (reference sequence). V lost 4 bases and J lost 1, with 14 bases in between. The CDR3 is CASSLGFRSNTEAFF. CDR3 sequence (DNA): TGTGCCAGCAGCCTAGGTTTTCGGTCGAACACTGAAGCTTTCTTT.

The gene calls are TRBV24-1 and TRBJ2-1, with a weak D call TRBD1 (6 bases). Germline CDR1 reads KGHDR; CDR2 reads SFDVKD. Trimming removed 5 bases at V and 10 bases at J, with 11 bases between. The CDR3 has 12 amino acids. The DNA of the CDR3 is TGTGCCACCAGTGGACAGGTCGGAGAGCAGTTCTTC. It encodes CATSGQVGEQFF.

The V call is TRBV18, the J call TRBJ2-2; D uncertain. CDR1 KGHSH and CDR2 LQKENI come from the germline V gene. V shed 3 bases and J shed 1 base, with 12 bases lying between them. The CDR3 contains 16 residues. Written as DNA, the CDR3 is TGTGCCAGCTCACCGGTCGAGCACCAGAACACCGGGGAGCTGTTTTTT. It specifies CASSPVEHQNTGELFF. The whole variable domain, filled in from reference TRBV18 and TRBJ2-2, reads NAGVMQNPRHLVRRRGQEARLRCSPMKGHSHVYWYRQLPEEGLKFMVYLQKENIIDESGMPKERFSAEFPKEGPSILRIQQVVRGDSAAYFCASSPVEHQNTGELFFGEGSRLTVL.

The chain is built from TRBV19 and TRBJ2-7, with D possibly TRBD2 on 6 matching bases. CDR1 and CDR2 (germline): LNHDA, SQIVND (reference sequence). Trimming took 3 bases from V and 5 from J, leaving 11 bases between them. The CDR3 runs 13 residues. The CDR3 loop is CASSIGREDEQYF. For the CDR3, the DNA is TGTGCCAGTAGTATTGGCAGGGAGGACGAGCAGTACTTC.